These T cell receptor beta chains were read from a single sample in a study of T cell clusters in autoimmune cytopenias. TCRdb re-called the multiplex PCR reads; every CDR3 protein appears as one record, without DNA. The repertoire table contains 220 or so distinct CDR3 sequences. Sequenced sample: peripheral blood. Source of these receptors: a human donor with an autoimmune cytopenia or autoimmune hepatitis (not recorded which). CDR3s include the opening cysteine and the closing phenylalanine or tryptophan. A row's size may be missing; if present it is once, few, many or a size class.

CDR3 protein: CASSEGGQGNNEQFF
V gene: TRBV6-4
clone size: medium-sized
J gene: TRBJ2-1

CDR3 protein: CASSPSEGSYTEAFF
V gene: TRBV18
clone size: medium-sized
J gene: TRBJ1-1

CDR3 protein: CAISESPTYGYTF
V gene: TRBV10-3
clone size: medium-sized
J gene: TRBJ1-2

CDR3 protein: CATRDSNQPQHF
V gene: TRBV15
clone size: medium-sized
J gene: TRBJ1-5

CDR3 protein: CASSLLRRASSGANVLTF
V gene: TRBV27
clone size: large
J gene: TRBJ2-6

CDR3 protein: CASSDGTSGSMETQYF
V gene: TRBV6-5
clone size: hyperexpanded
J gene: TRBJ2-5

CDR3 protein: CASSSGLAGGRNEQFF
V gene: TRBV5-1
clone size: -
J gene: TRBJ2-1

CDR3 protein: CASSPPNQGVYNEQFF
V gene: TRBV18
clone size: -
J gene: TRBJ2-1

CDR3 protein: CASSSGTGGYGYTF
V gene: TRBV6-5
clone size: -
J gene: TRBJ1-2

CDR3 protein: CATSRGHDWILSSYEQYF
V gene: TRBV15
clone size: medium-sized
J gene: TRBJ2-7

CDR3 protein: CATSDFPGSGNTIYF
V gene: TRBV24-1
clone size: -
J gene: TRBJ1-3

CDR3 protein: CASETSGTTDTQYF
V gene: TRBV5-6
clone size: -
J gene: TRBJ2-3

CDR3 protein: CASSLRGPTAEDTQYF
V gene: TRBV7-6
clone size: medium-sized
J gene: TRBJ2-3

CDR3 protein: CAISDEVRVGESKQFF
V gene: TRBV10-3
clone size: medium-sized
J gene: TRBJ2-1

CDR3 protein: CSANRDLPGPEGDEQFF
V gene: TRBV20-1
clone size: -
J gene: TRBJ2-1

CDR3 protein: CASSIYGTDQPQHF
V gene: TRBV19
clone size: hyperexpanded
J gene: TRBJ1-5

CDR3 protein: CASSKGGADTQYF
V gene: TRBV14
clone size: medium-sized
J gene: TRBJ2-3

CDR3 protein: CSVVVGGRAYNEQFF
V gene: TRBV29-1
clone size: -
J gene: TRBJ2-1

CDR3 protein: CASSSELQGTGYTF
V gene: TRBV7-9
clone size: -
J gene: TRBJ1-2

CDR3 protein: CASSRATGFSEAFF
V gene: TRBV6-5
clone size: -
J gene: TRBJ1-1

CDR3 protein: CSAGTAGNTIYF
V gene: TRBV20-1
clone size: -
J gene: TRBJ1-3

CDR3 protein: CASSIGWTGSGEQYF
V gene: TRBV19
clone size: medium-sized
J gene: TRBJ2-7

CDR3 protein: CASMRARIRVYNEQFF
V gene: TRBV2
clone size: -
J gene: TRBJ2-1

CDR3 protein: CSAIEGLRVAYGYTF
V gene: TRBV20-1
clone size: hyperexpanded
J gene: TRBJ1-2

CDR3 protein: CASSPDMYQETQYF
V gene: TRBV18
clone size: -
J gene: TRBJ2-5

CDR3 protein: CAWTRDRGDYTF
V gene: TRBV30
clone size: medium-sized
J gene: TRBJ1-2

CDR3 protein: CSASKGGDQPQHF
V gene: TRBV20-1
clone size: medium-sized
J gene: TRBJ1-5

CDR3 protein: CASSGTGGYGYTF
V gene: TRBV30
clone size: medium-sized
J gene: TRBJ1-2

CDR3 protein: CSLRRNTEAFF
V gene: TRBV29-1
clone size: hyperexpanded
J gene: TRBJ1-1

CDR3 protein: CASSSDYNEQFF
V gene: TRBV5-6
clone size: large
J gene: TRBJ2-1

CDR3 protein: CASSLDVRASGRGNEQFF
V gene: TRBV7-9
clone size: -
J gene: TRBJ2-1

CDR3 protein: CASSLGGGYEQYF
V gene: TRBV12-3/TRBV12-4
clone size: medium-sized
J gene: TRBJ2-7

CDR3 protein: CATRTGATGELFF
V gene: TRBV7-9
clone size: -
J gene: TRBJ2-2

CDR3 protein: CASSFEGGLNTGELFF
V gene: TRBV12-3/TRBV12-4
clone size: large
J gene: TRBJ2-2

CDR3 protein: CASSPPGTPFNEQFF
V gene: TRBV18
clone size: medium-sized
J gene: TRBJ2-1

CDR3 protein: CASSSSAAESYEQYF
V gene: TRBV5-4
clone size: large
J gene: TRBJ2-7

CDR3 protein: CASSSRQEFYSGANVLTF
V gene: TRBV5-5
clone size: -
J gene: TRBJ2-6

CDR3 protein: CASSPRPGTQHF
V gene: TRBV28
clone size: -
J gene: TRBJ1-5

CDR3 protein: CASSLDLSANVLTF
V gene: TRBV7-2
clone size: -
J gene: TRBJ2-6

CDR3 protein: CASSQVQGYNQPQHF
V gene: TRBV4-1
clone size: -
J gene: TRBJ1-5

CDR3 protein: CSISTDSYEQYF
V gene: TRBV29-1
clone size: -
J gene: TRBJ2-7

CDR3 protein: CASSGELGEQYF
V gene: TRBV9
clone size: -
J gene: TRBJ2-7

CDR3 protein: CSARKRGGTEAFF
V gene: TRBV20-1
clone size: -
J gene: TRBJ1-1

CDR3 protein: CASSRGQGYAGNTIYF
V gene: TRBV12-3/TRBV12-4
clone size: medium-sized
J gene: TRBJ1-3

CDR3 protein: CAWSTSDRLGNTIYF
V gene: TRBV30
clone size: medium-sized
J gene: TRBJ1-3

CDR3 protein: CSARPNLAGGNIQYF
V gene: TRBV20-1
clone size: -
J gene: TRBJ2-4

CDR3 protein: CASSPTGQAQETQYF
V gene: TRBV7-9
clone size: medium-sized
J gene: TRBJ2-5

CDR3 protein: CATSSKGGPKGAYNEQFF
V gene: TRBV15
clone size: medium-sized
J gene: TRBJ2-1

CDR3 protein: CASSDRRTNSYEQYF
V gene: TRBV6-4
clone size: medium-sized
J gene: TRBJ2-7

CDR3 protein: CATSDPRTGDTEAFF
V gene: TRBV24-1
clone size: -
J gene: TRBJ1-1

CDR3 protein: CASSISSKGLERYEQYF
V gene: TRBV19
clone size: medium-sized
J gene: TRBJ2-7

CDR3 protein: CASSIRGFNTEAFF
V gene: TRBV19
clone size: medium-sized
J gene: TRBJ1-1

CDR3 protein: CASSRDRGQETQYF
V gene: TRBV5-8
clone size: -
J gene: TRBJ2-5

CDR3 protein: CASTYLGRGPGGANVLTF
V gene: TRBV28
clone size: -
J gene: TRBJ2-6

CDR3 protein: CSARDRGANYGYTF
V gene: TRBV20-1
clone size: -
J gene: TRBJ1-2

CDR3 protein: CSARRPSYNEQFF
V gene: TRBV20-1
clone size: -
J gene: TRBJ2-1

CDR3 protein: CATSRGGTSGSSLYEQYF
V gene: TRBV15
clone size: -
J gene: TRBJ2-7

CDR3 protein: CASSQDSTEQYF
V gene: TRBV4-2
clone size: -
J gene: TRBJ2-7